This TCR beta chain emerged from a study of blood T cell repertoires in COVID-19. Study in general: Nucleic acid was either cDNA or gDNA, and it came from T cells, B-cell-depleted T cells, or PBMCs.

Trimming shortened V by 2 bases and J by 5 bases, and 10 bases separated the two germline ends. Germline lookup yields CDR1 MNHEY and CDR2 SVGEGT. The CDR3 totals 13 residues. Measured with immunoSEQ multiplex PCR; TCRdb has only the in-frame clones, and not every one. Of about 180,000 clones in the sample, about four fifths were seen once. The sequencing input was peripheral blood. This chain joins TRBV6-2 or TRBV6-3 and TRBJ2-7; TRBD1 might be the D (6 bases). This clonotype originated in a woman in her 70s with acute or convalescent COVID-19. CDR3 region: CASSYADRNEQYF. CDR3 DNA sequence: TGTGCCAGCAGTTACGCCGACAGGAACGAGCAGTACTTC.